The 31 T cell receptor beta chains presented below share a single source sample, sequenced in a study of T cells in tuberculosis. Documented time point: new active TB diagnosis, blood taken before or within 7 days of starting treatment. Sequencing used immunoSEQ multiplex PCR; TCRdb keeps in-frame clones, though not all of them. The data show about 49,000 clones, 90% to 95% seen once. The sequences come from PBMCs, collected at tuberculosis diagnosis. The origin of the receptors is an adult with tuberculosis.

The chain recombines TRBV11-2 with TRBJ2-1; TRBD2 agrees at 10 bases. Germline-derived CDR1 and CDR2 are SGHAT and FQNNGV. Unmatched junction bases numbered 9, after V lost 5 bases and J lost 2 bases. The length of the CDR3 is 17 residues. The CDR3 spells CASSPRTLAGAYNEQFF. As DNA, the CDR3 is TGTGCCAGCAGCCCCCGGACCCTAGCGGGAGCCTACAATGAGCAGTTCTTC.

CDR3 in amino acids: CASSGVRQEQYF. The CDR3 nucleotides are TGTGCCAGCAGCGGAGTCAGACAGGAGCAGTACTTC. The chain combines TRBV7-2 with TRBJ2-7; D possibly corresponds to TRBD1 (5 bases). The CDR3 covers 12 residues. The germline V gene has CDR1 SGHTA and CDR2 FQGNSA. The V gene lost 5 bases and the J gene lost 7 bases, with 12 bases spanning the gap.

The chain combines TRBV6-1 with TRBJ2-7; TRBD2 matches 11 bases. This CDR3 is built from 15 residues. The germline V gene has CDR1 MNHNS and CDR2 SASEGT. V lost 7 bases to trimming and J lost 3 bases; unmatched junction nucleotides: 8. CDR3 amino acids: CASIEGGLAGYEQYF. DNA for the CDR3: TGTGCCAGCATTGAGGGAGGACTAGCGGGCTACGAGCAGTACTTC.

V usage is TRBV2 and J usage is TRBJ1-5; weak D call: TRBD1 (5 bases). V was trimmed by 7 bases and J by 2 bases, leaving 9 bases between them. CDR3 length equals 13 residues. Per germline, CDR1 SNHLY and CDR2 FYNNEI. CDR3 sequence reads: CASNQGGNQPQHF. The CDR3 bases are TGTGCCAGCAATCAGGGCGGCAATCAGCCCCAGCATTTT.

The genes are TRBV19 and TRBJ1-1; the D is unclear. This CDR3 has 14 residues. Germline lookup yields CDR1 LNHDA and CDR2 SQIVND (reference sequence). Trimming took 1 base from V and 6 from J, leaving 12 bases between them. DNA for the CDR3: TGTGCCAGTAGTATAGGAGGGTTCTACGCTGAAGCTTTCTTT. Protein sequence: CASSIGGFYAEAFF.

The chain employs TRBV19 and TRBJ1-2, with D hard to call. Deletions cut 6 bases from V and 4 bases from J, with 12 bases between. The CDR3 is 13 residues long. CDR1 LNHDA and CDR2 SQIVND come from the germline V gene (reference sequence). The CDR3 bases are TGTGCCAGTAGCTCAGAGGGATTCTATGGCTACACCTTC. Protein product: CASSSEGFYGYTF.

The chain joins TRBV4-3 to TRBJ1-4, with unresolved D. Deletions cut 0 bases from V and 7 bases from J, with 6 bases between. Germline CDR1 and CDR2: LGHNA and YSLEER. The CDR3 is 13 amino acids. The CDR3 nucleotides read TGCGCCAGCAGCCAAGATTTGCGTGAAAAACTGTTTTTT. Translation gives CASSQDLREKLFF.

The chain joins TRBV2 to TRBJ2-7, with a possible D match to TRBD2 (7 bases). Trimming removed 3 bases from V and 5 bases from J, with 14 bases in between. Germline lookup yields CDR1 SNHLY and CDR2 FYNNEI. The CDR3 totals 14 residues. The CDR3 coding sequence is TGTGCCAGCAGTGACCGGGGGGCGCCCCACGAGCAGTACTTC. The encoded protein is CASSDRGAPHEQYF.

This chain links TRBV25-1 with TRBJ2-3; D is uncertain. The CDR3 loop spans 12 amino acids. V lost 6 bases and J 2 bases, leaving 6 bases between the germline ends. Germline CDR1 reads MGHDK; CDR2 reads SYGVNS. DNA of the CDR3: TGTGCCAGCAGAACACACACAGATACGCAGTATTTT. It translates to CASRTHTDTQYF.

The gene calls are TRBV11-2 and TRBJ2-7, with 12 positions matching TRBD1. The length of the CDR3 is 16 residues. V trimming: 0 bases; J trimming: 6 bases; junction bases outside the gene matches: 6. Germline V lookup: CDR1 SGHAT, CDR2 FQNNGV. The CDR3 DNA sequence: TGTGCCAGCAGCTTAGAGGGGGACAGGGGGCGACGCGAGCAGTACTTC. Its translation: CASSLEGDRGRREQYF. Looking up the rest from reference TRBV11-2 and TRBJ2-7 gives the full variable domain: EAGVAQSPRYKIIEKRQSVAFWCNPISGHATLYWYQQILGQGPKLLIQFQNNGVVDDSQLPKDRFSAERLKGVDSTLKIQPAKLEDSAVYLCASSLEGDRGRREQYFGPGTRLTVT.

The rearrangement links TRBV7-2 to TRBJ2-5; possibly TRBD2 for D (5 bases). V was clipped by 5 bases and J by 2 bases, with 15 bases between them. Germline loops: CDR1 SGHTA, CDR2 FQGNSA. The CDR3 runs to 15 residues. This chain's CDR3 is CASSPQSGRQETQYF. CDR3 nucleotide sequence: TGTGCCAGCAGCCCCCAAAGTGGGAGACAAGAGACCCAGTACTTC.

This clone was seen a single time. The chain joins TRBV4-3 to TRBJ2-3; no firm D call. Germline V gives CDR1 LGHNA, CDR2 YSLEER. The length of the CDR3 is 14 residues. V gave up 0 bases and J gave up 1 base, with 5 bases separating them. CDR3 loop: CASSQDYGTDTQYF. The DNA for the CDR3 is TGCGCCAGCAGCCAAGATTATGGCACAGATACGCAGTATTTT.

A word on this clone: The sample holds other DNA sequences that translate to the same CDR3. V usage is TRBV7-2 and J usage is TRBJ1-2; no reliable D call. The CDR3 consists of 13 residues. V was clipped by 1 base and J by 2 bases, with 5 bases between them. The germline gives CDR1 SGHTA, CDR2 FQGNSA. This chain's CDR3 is CASSLGGNYGYTF. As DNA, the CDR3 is TGTGCCAGCAGCTTAGGCGGGAACTATGGCTACACCTTC.

The chain's CDR3 is CASSFLSWASGGTDTQYF. CDR3 nucleotide sequence: TGCGCCAGCAGCTTCCTCAGTTGGGCTAGCGGGGGCACAGATACGCAGTATTTT. This rearrangement joins TRBV5-1 to TRBJ2-3; TRBD2 matches 9 bases. The CDR3 totals 18 residues. The germline V gene has CDR1 SGHRS and CDR2 YFSETQ. Trimming took 2 bases from V and 1 from J; bases not matched to a gene: 11.

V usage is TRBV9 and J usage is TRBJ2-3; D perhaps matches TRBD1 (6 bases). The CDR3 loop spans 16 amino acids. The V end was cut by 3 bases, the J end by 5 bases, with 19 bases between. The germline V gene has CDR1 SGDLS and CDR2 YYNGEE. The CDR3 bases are TGTGCCAGCAGCGCCTTACAGGGAAGTGAAGTAGATACGCAGTATTTT. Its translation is CASSALQGSEVDTQYF.

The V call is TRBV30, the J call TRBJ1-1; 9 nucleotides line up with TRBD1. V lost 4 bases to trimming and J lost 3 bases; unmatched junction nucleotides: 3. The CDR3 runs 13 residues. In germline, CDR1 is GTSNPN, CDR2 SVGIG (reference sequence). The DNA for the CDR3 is TGTGCCTGGACTGGGACAGGGTACACTGAAGCTTTCTTT. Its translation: CAWTGTGYTEAFF.

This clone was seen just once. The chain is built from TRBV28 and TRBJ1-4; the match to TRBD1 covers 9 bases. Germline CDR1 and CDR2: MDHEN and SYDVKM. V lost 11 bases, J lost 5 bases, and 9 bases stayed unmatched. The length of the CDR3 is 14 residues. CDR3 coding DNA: TGTGCCGGGCGTGGTGGGACAGGGAATGAAAAACTGTTTTTT. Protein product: CAGRGGTGNEKLFF.

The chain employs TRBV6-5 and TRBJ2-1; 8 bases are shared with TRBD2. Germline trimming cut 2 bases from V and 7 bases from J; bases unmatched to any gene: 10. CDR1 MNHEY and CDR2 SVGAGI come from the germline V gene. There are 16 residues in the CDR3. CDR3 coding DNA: TGTGCCAGCAGTTACCGGATTAGCGGGAAGGATAATGAGCAGTTCTTC. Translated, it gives CASSYRISGKDNEQFF.

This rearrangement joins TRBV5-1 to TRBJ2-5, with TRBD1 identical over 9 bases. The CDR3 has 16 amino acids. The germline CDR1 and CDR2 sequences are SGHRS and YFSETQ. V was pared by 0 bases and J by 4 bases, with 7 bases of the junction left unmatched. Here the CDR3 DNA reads TGCGCCAGCAGCTTGGCCGGGACAGGGTACGGAGAGACCCAGTACTTC. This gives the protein CASSLAGTGYGETQYF.

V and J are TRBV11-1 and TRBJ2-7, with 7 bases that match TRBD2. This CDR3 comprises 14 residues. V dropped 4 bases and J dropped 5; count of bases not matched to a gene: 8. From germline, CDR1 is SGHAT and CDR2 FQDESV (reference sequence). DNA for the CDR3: TGTGCCAGCAGCTGGACTAGTAAGGCGAACGAGCAGTACTTC. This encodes CASSWTSKANEQYF.

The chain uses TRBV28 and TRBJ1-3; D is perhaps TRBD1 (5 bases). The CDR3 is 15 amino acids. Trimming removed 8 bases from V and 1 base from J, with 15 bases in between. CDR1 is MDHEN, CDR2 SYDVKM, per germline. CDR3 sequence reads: CASGGTVMSGNTIYF. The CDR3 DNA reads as TGTGCCAGCGGGGGGACGGTGATGTCTGGAAACACCATATATTTT.

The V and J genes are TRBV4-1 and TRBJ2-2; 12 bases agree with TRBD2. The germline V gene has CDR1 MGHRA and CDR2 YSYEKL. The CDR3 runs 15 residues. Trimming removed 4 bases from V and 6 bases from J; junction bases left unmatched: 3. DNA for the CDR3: TGCGCCAGCAGCCCTAGCGGGAGGGCCTCCGGGGAGCTGTTTTTT. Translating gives CASSPSGRASGELFF.

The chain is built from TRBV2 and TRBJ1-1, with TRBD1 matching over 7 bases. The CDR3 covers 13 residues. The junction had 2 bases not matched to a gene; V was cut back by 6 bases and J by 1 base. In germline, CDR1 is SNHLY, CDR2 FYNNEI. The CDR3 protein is CASSGDRNTEAFF. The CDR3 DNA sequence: TGTGCCAGCAGCGGGGACAGGAACACTGAAGCTTTCTTT. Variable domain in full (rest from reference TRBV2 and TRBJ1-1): EPEVTQTPSHQVTQMGQEVILRCVPISNHLYFYWYRQILGQKVEFLVSFYNNEISEKSEIFDDQFSVERPDGSNFTLKIRSTKLEDSAMYFCASSGDRNTEAFFGQGTRLTVV.

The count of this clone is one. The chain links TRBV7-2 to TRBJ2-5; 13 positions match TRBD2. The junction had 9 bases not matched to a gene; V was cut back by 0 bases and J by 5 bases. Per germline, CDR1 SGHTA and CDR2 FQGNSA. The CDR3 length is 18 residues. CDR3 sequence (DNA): TGTGCCAGCAGCTTAGCCGGACTAGCGGGAGTAACGGGGGAGACCCAGTACTTC. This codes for CASSLAGLAGVTGETQYF. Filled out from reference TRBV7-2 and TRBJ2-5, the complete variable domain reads GAGVSQSPSNKVTEKGKDVELRCDPISGHTALYWYRQSLGQGLEFLIYFQGNSAPDKSGLPSDRFSAERTGGSVSTLTIQRTQQEDSAVYLCASSLAGLAGVTGETQYFGPGTRLLVL.

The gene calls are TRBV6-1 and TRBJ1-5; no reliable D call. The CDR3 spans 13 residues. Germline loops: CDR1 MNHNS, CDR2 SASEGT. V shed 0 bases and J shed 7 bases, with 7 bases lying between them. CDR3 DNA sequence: TGTGCCAGCAGTGAAGCGCCGCGGCAGCCCCAGCATTTT. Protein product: CASSEAPRQPQHF.

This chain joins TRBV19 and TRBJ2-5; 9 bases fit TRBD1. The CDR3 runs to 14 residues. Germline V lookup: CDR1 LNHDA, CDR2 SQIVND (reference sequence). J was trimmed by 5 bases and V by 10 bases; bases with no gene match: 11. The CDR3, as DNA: TGTGCCACTCAGGACAGGGGAGTTTGGGAGACCCAGTACTTC. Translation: CATQDRGVWETQYF.

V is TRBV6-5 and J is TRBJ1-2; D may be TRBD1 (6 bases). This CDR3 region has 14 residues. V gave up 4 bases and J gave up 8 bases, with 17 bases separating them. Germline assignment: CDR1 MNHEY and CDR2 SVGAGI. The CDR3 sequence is CASSSQGGGQGYTF. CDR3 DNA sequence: TGTGCCAGCAGTTCCCAGGGCGGGGGGCAAGGCTACACCTTC.

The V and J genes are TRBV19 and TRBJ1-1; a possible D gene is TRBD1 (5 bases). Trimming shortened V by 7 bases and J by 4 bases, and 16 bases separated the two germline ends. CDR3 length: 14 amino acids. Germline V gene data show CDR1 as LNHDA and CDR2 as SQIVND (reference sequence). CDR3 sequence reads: CASISGGRGTEAFF. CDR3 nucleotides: TGTGCCAGTATATCGGGGGGACGGGGCACTGAAGCTTTCTTT.

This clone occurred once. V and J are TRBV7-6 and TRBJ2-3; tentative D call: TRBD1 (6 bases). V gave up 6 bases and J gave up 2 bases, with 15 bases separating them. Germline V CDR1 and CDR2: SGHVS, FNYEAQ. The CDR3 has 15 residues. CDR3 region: CASSRRGQPTDTQYF. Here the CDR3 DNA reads TGTGCCAGCAGTCGCCGCGGACAGCCCACAGATACGCAGTATTTT.

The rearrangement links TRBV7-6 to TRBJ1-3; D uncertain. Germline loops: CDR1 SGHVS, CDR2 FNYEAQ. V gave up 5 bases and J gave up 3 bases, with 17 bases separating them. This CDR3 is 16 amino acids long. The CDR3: CASSPLSEGLGNTIYF. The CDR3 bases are TGTGCCAGCAGCCCCTTGTCAGAGGGCCTTGGAAACACCATATATTTT.

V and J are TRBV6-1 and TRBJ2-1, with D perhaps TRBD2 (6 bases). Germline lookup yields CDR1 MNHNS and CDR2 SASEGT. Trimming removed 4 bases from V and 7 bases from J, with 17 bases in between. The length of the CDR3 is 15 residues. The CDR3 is CASSVVRGGVNEQFF. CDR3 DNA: TGTGCCAGCAGTGTTGTCCGGGGCGGGGTAAATGAGCAGTTCTTC.